The T cell receptor beta chain described here comes from a study of blood T cell repertoires in COVID-19. This clone appeared once. CDR1 and CDR2 from the germline V gene are SGHTS and YDEGEE. This CDR3 is 16 amino acids long. V lost 1 base and J 0 bases, leaving 11 bases between the germline ends. TCRdb keeps only in-frame clones here, not all; method: immunoSEQ multiplex PCR. The sample consists of some 120,000 clones, about 85% of them appearing once. The sequence was collected from a woman aged 80 or over with acute or convalescent COVID-19. Sequencing was done on a sample of peripheral blood. The rearrangement joins TRBV5-8 to TRBJ1-5; tentatively, D is TRBD1 (5 bases). CDR3 amino acids: CASSLQGQNSNQPQHF. DNA of the CDR3: TGTGCCAGCAGCTTGCAAGGACAAAATAGCAATCAGCCCCAGCATTTT.